The sequence of this TCR beta chain was determined in a study of CD8 T cells in ankylosing spondylitis. General study findings and limits: Disease-linked clones had a CD8+ phenotype and relatively low frequency in peripheral blood. Ankylosing spondylitis blood appeared to be characterized by a TCR beta motif of about 8 highly homologous variants.

This clonotype occurred a few times. Its antigen is currently unknown. MiXCR, applied by TCRdb to the 5' RACE reads, yields one record per CDR3 protein. The sample holds 200,000 to 300,000 distinct CDR3 sequences, roughly 25% seen once. The CDR3 runs to 12 residues. The V and J ends lost 4 bases and 2 bases respectively, with 9 bases between them. Germline V gene lookup returns CDR1 DFQATT and CDR2 SNEGSKA (reference sequence). The receptor comes from a male donor with ankylosing spondylitis or in good health (not recorded which). The source material was blood, either unsorted or a sorted T cell fraction (not recorded which). The J gene is TRBJ2-7, the V gene TRBV20-1; D ambiguous. The CDR3, as DNA: TGCAGTGCTACCGGAACCGCCTACGAGCAGTACTTC. It specifies CSATGTAYEQYF.